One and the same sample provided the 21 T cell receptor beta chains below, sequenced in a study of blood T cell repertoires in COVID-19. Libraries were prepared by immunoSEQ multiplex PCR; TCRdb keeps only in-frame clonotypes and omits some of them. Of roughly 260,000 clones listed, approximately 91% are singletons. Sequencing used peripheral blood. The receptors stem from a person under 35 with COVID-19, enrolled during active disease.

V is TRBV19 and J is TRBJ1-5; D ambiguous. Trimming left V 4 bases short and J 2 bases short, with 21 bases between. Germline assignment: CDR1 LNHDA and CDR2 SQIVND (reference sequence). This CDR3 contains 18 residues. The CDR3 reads CASSTALTGTWGNQPQHF. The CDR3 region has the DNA TGTGCCAGTAGTACCGCACTTACGGGTACGTGGGGCAATCAGCCCCAGCATTTT.

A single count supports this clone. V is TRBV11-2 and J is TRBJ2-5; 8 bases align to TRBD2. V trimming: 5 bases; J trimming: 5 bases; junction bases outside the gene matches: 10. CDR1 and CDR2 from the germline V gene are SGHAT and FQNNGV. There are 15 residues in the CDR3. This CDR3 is CASSHGLAGGETQYF. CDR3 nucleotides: TGTGCCAGCAGCCACGGACTAGCTGGGGGGGAGACCCAGTACTTC.

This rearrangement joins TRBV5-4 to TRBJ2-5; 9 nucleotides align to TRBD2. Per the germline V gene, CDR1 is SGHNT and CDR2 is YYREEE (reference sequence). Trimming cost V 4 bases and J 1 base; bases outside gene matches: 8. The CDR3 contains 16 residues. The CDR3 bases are TGTGCCAGCAGCCCTAGACTAGCGGCCCTCCAAGAGACCCAGTACTTC. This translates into CASSPRLAALQETQYF.

The CDR3 sequence is CASSPRMGLRDTDYEQYF. In nucleotides, the CDR3 is TGTGCCAGCAGTCCCCGCATGGGTCTCCGGGACACGGACTACGAGCAGTACTTC. The chain uses TRBV27 and TRBJ2-7, with a possible D match to TRBD1 (6 bases). CDR3 length equals 18 residues. Germline values: CDR1 MNHEY, CDR2 SMNVEV (reference sequence). The V end was cut by 5 bases, the J end by 3 bases, with 26 bases between.

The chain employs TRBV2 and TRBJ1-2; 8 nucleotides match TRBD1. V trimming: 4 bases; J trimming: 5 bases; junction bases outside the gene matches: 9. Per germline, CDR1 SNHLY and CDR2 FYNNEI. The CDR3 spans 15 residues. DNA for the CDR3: TGTGCCAGCAGTGGGCGTCAGGGGGCGCTTTATGGCTACACCTTC. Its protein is CASSGRQGALYGYTF.

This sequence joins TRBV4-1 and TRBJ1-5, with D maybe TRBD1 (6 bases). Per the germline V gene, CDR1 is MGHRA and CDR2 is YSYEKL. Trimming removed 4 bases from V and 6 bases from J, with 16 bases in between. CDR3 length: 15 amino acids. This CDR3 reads CASSREGQRGQPQHF. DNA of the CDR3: TGCGCCAGCAGCCGAGAAGGACAGCGGGGTCAGCCCCAGCATTTT.

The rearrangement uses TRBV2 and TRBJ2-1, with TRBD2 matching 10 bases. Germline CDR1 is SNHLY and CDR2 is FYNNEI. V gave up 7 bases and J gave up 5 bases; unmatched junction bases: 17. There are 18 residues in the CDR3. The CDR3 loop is CASIEGPSGSWRDNEQFF. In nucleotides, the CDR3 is TGTGCCAGCATTGAGGGGCCTAGCGGGAGTTGGCGGGACAATGAGCAGTTCTTC.

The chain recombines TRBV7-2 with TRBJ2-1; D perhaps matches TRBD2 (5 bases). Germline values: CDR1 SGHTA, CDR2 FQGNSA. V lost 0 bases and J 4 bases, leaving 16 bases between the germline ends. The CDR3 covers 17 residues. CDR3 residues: CASSLAILARPYNEQFF. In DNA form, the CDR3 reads TGTGCCAGCAGCTTAGCGATTCTAGCAAGGCCTTACAATGAGCAGTTCTTC.

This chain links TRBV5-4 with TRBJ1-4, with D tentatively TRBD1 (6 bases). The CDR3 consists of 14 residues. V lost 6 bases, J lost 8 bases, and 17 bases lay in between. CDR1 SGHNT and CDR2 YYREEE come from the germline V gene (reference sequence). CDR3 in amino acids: CASTRRGGLEKLFF. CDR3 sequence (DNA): TGTGCCAGCACCCGGAGGGGGGGTTTGGAAAAACTGTTTTTT.

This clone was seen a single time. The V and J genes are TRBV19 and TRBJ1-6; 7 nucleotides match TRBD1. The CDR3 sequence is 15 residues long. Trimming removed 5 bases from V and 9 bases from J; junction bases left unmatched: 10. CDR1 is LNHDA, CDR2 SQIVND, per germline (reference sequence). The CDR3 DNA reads TGTGCCAGTAGTTGGGACAGCGGGTCGAGTTCACCCCTCCACTTT. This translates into CASSWDSGSSSPLHF. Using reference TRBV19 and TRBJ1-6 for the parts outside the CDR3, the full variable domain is DGGITQSPKYLFRKEGQNVTLSCEQNLNHDAMYWYRQDPGQGLRLIYYSQIVNDFQKGDIAEGYSVSREKKESFPLTVTSAQKNPTAFYLCASSWDSGSSSPLHFGNGTRLTVT.

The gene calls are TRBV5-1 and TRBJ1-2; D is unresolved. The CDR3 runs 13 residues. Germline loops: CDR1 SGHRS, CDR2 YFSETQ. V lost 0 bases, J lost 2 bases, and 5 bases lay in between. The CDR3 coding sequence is TGCGCCAGCAGCTTGGTACAGAACTATGGCTACACCTTC. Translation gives CASSLVQNYGYTF.

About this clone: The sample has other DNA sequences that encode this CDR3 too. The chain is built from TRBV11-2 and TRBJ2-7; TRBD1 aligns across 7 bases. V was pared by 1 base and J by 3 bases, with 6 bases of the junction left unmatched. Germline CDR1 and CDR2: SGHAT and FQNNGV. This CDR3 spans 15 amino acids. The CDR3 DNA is TGTGCCAGCAGCTTAGCTCAGGACAGGTTCTACGAGCAGTACTTC. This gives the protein CASSLAQDRFYEQYF.

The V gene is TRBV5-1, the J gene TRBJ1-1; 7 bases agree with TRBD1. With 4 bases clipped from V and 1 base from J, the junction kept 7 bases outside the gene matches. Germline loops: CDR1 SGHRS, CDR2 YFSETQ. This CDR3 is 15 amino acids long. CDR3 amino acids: CASSPLTGSNTEAFF. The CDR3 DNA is TGCGCCAGCAGCCCCCTGACAGGGTCGAACACTGAAGCTTTCTTT.

The CDR3 reads CASSRSGVNTGELFF. The CDR3 region has the DNA TGTGCCAGCAGCCGTAGCGGGGTGAACACCGGGGAGCTGTTTTTT. The chain links TRBV7-9 to TRBJ2-2; 8 bases map to TRBD2. CDR1 is SEHNR and CDR2 is FQNEAQ in the germline V gene (reference sequence). The V and J ends lost 5 bases and 1 base, in that order; junction bases with no gene match: 3. The CDR3 length is 15 residues.

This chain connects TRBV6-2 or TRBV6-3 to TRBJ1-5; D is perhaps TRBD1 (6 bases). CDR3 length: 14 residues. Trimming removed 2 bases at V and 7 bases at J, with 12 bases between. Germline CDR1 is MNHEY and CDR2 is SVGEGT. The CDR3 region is CASSYIQGSQPQHF. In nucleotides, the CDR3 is TGTGCCAGCAGTTACATACAGGGCAGCCAGCCCCAGCATTTT.

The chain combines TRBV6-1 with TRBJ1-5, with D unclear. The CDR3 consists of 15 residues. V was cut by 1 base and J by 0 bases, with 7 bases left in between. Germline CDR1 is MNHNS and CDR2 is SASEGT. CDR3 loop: CASSEVEDSNQPQHF. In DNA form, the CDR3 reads TGTGCCAGCAGTGAAGTCGAGGATAGCAATCAGCCCCAGCATTTT.

Written as DNA, the CDR3 is TGTGCCAGTAGTACCTTTCCGGGACAGGGGGGAGAGACCCAGTACTTC. Amino acid sequence: CASSTFPGQGGETQYF. The chain couples TRBV19 to TRBJ2-5; 11 bases are shared with TRBD1. V was pared by 4 bases and J by 4 bases, with 8 bases of the junction left unmatched. Per the germline V gene, CDR1 is LNHDA and CDR2 is SQIVND (reference sequence). CDR3 length equals 16 residues.

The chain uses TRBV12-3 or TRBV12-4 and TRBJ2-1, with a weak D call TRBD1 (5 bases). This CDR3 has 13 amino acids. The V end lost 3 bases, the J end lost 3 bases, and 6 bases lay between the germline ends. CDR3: CASSLTVYNEQFF. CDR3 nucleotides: TGTGCCAGCAGTTTGACAGTCTACAATGAGCAGTTCTTC.

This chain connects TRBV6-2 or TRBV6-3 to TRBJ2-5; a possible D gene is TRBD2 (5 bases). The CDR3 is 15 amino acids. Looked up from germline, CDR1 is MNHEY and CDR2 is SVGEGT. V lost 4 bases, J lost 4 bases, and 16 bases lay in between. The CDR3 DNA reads TGTGCCAGCAGTTCAAACTTCCTAGAGGGAGAGACCCAGTACTTC. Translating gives CASSSNFLEGETQYF.

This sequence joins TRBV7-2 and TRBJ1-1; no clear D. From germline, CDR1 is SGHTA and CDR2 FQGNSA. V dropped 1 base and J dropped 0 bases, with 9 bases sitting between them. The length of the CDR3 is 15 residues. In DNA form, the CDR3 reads TGTGCCAGCAGCTTAGTAGCGGCGATGAACACTGAAGCTTTCTTT. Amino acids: CASSLVAAMNTEAFF.

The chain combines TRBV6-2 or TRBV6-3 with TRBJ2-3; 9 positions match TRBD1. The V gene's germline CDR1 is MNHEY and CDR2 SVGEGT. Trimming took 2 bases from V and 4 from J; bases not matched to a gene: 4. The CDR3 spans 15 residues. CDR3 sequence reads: CASSYGTGRSDTQYF. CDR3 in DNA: TGTGCCAGCAGTTACGGGACAGGGCGATCAGATACGCAGTATTTT.